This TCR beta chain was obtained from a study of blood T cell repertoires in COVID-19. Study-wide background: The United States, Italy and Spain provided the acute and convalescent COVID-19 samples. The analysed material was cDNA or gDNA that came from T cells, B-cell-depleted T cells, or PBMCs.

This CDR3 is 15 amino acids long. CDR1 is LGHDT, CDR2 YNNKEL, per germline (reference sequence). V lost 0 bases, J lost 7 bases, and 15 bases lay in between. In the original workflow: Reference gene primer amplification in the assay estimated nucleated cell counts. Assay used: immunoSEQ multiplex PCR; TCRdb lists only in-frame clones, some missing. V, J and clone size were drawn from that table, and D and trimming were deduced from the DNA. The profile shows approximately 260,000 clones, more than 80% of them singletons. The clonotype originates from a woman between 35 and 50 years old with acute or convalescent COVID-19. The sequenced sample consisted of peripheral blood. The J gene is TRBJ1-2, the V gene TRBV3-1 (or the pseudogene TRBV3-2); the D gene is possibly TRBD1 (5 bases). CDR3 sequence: CASSQERGREGGYTF. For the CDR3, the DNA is TGTGCCAGCAGCCAAGAGCGCGGCAGGGAGGGTGGCTACACCTTC.